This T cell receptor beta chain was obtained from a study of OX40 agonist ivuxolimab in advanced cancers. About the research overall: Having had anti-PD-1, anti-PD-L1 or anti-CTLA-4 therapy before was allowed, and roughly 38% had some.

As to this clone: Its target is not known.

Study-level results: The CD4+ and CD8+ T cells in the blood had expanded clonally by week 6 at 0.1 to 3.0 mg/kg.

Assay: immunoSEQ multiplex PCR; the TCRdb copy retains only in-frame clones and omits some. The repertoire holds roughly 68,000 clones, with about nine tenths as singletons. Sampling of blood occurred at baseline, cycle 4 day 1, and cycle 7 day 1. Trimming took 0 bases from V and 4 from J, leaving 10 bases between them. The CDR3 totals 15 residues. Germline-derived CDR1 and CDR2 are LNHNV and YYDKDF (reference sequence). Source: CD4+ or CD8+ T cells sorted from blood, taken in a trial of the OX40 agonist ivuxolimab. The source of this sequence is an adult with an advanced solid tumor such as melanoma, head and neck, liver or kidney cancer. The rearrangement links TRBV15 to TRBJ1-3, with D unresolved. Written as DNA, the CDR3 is TGTGCCACCAGCAGAGATCTTGATCACGGAAACACCATATATTTT. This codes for CATSRDLDHGNTIYF.